Each of the 10 T cell receptor beta chains below was sequenced from the same sample in a study of T cells in Graves' hyperthyroidism and ophthalmopathy. TCR beta CDR3 sequences were amplified from RNA transcripts. The HTBI primer set was used in a first-round RT-PCR of the TCR CDR3. TCRdb redid the calling of the multiplex PCR reads with MiXCR, one entry per CDR3 protein. In the table there are 250,000 to 300,000 distinct CDR3 sequences, more than 12% of which are singletons. The sequencing input was blood. Receptor source: a woman aged 40 to 50 with Graves' hyperthyroidism that later progressed to Graves' ophthalmopathy.

This clonotype came up many times. The CDR3 region has the DNA TGTGCCAGTAGTACCTTAAGGACAGGGGCCTACGAGCAGTACTTC. Protein product: CASSTLRTGAYEQYF. This chain links TRBV19 with TRBJ2-7; 9 nucleotides align to TRBD1. The CDR3 extends over 15 amino acids. Germline CDR1 is LNHDA and CDR2 is SQIVND (reference sequence). V was pared by 4 bases and J by 2 bases, with 6 bases of the junction left unmatched.

This clonotype was counted at least ten times. This chain joins TRBV11-2 and TRBJ2-4; no clear D. The CDR3 spans 14 residues. Germline V gene lookup returns CDR1 SGHAT and CDR2 FQNNGV. The germline V and J ends were trimmed by 1 base and 2 bases, with 6 bases remaining between them. CDR3 in DNA: TGTGCCAGCAGCTTAGCGGTACCCAAAAACATTCAGTACTTC. Translation: CASSLAVPKNIQYF. Variable domain in full (rest from reference TRBV11-2 and TRBJ2-4): EAGVAQSPRYKIIEKRQSVAFWCNPISGHATLYWYQQILGQGPKLLIQFQNNGVVDDSQLPKDRFSAERLKGVDSTLKIQPAKLEDSAVYLCASSLAVPKNIQYFGAGTRLSVL.

This clonotype came up many times. The rearrangement links TRBV3-1 to TRBJ1-1, with 8 bases identical to TRBD1. Germline V gene sequence: CDR1 LGHDT, CDR2 YNNKEL (reference sequence). The CDR3 extends over 17 amino acids. J gave up 7 bases and V 1 base, and 14 bases lay outside the gene matches. The CDR3 bases are TGTGCCAGCAGCCAAGCGTGGCAGGGGGCCTTAGGTGATGAAGCTTTCTTT. Amino acids: CASSQAWQGALGDEAFF.

This clonotype was seen many times. This chain uses TRBV30 with TRBJ2-2; weak D call: TRBD1 (6 bases). The CDR3 sequence is 14 residues long. Germline V CDR1 and CDR2: GTSNPN, SVGIG (reference sequence). Deletions cut 3 bases from V and 4 bases from J, with 12 bases between. CDR3 in amino acids: CAWRSLQGTGELFF. CDR3 in DNA: TGTGCCTGGAGGTCCCTACAGGGCACCGGGGAGCTGTTTTTT.

This clonotype showed up many times. The CDR3 sequence is CASSPTGGFGEQYF. In DNA, the CDR3 is TGTGCCAGCTCACCCACAGGGGGCTTCGGCGAGCAGTACTTC. This rearrangement joins TRBV18 to TRBJ2-7; TRBD1 agrees at 9 bases. J lost 6 bases, V lost 3 bases, and 6 bases had no gene match. CDR1 is KGHSH and CDR2 is LQKENI in the germline V gene. The CDR3 is made up of 14 amino acids.

This clonotype appeared many times. The chain links TRBV27 to TRBJ1-1, with D uncertain. Germline values: CDR1 MNHEY, CDR2 SMNVEV (reference sequence). Trimming left V 4 bases short and J 0 bases short, with 6 bases between. The CDR3 consists of 13 residues. CDR3 loop: CASSSRLNTEAFF. CDR3 DNA: TGTGCCAGCAGTTCCAGGCTGAACACTGAAGCTTTCTTT.

This clonotype was seen ten or more times. V is TRBV28 and J is TRBJ2-1; D possibly corresponds to TRBD2 (5 bases). CDR1 and CDR2 (germline): MDHEN, SYDVKM. With 6 bases removed from V and 3 bases from J, the gap between germline ends came to 18 bases. The CDR3 is 16 amino acids. CDR3 sequence reads: CASSPTLSEDYNEQFF. The CDR3 DNA reads as TGTGCCAGCAGCCCGACACTTAGCGAAGACTACAATGAGCAGTTCTTC.

In its sample, this clonotype was seen many times. This chain joins TRBV28 and TRBJ2-3; D is ambiguous. Germline V gene lookup returns CDR1 MDHEN and CDR2 SYDVKM. CDR3 length equals 12 residues. V was trimmed by 5 bases and J by 7 bases, leaving 10 bases between them. The DNA for the CDR3 is TGTGCCAGCAGTGCCTTAATCTATACGCAGTATTTT. Amino acid sequence: CASSALIYTQYF.

This clonotype was recorded many times. This chain links TRBV29-1 with TRBJ2-7; TRBD1 matches 9 bases. CDR3 length: 12 residues. Germline CDR1 reads SQVTM; CDR2 reads ANQGSEA. With V trimmed by 3 bases and J by 5 bases, 2 bases remained unmatched. The chain's CDR3 is CSVEGQGDEQYF. The DNA of the CDR3 is TGCAGCGTTGAGGGACAGGGAGACGAGCAGTACTTC.

The V and J genes are TRBV5-1 and TRBJ1-3, with 8 bases that match TRBD1. From germline, CDR1 is SGHRS and CDR2 YFSETQ. The CDR3 runs 16 residues. After removal of 3 bases from V and 0 bases from J, the junction contained 5 bases not matched to a gene. The CDR3 protein is CASSSGGTGSGNTIYF. The CDR3 DNA is TGCGCCAGCAGCTCGGGAGGGACAGGCTCTGGAAACACCATATATTTT. The entire variable domain, with the rest obtained from reference TRBV5-1 and TRBJ1-3, is as follows: KAGVTQTPRYLIKTRGQQVTLSCSPISGHRSVSWYQQTPGQGLQFLFEYFSETQRNKGNFPGRFSGRQFSNSRSEMNVSTLELGDSALYLCASSSGGTGSGNTIYFGEGSWLTVV.